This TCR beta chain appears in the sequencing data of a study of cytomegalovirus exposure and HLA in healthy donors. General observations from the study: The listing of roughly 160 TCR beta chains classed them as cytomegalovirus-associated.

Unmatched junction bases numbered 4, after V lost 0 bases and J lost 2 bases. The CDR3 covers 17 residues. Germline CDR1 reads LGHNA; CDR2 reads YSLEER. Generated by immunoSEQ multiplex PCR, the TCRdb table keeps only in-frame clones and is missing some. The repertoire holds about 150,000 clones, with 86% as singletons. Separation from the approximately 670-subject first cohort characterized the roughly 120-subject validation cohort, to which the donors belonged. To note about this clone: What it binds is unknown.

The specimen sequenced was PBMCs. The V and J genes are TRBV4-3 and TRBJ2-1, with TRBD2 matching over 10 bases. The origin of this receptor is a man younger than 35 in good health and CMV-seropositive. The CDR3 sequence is CASSQEGLATPYNEQFF. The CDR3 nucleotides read TGCGCCAGCAGCCAAGAGGGACTAGCGACGCCCTACAATGAGCAGTTCTTC.